This T cell receptor (beta chain) was retrieved from a study of blood T cells in healthy people across ages. Drawn from each donor were roughly 10 milliliters of peripheral blood. There were at least 5 micrograms of total RNA extracted from every sample. Of note for this clonotype: As yet, its antigen is unknown.

The second PCR ran roughly 6 to 12 cycles with a sample-barcoded 5' primer and J-beta primers. Each cDNA was tagged by a template-switch adaptor containing 12 random nucleotides. TCRdb ran MiXCR on the 5' RACE reads and lists one entry per CDR3 protein. Among hundreds of thousands of distinct CDR3 sequences, more than 20% were seen once, and the ten largest hold under 4%. Between the trimmed V and J ends, which lost 5 bases and 1 base, there was a span of 9 bases. The CDR3 runs to 15 residues. Germline lookup yields CDR1 SEHNR and CDR2 FQNEAQ (reference sequence). Study results and limitations: A strong correlation between TCR beta diversity and naive T cell percentage was seen.

The receptor comes from a man between 65 and 80 years old in good health. The source material was blood. The V call is TRBV7-9, the J call TRBJ2-6, with D hard to call. DNA for the CDR3: TGTGCCAGCAGCGACTTCAGGTCTGGGGCCAACGTCCTGACTTTC. Residues: CASSDFRSGANVLTF.